The entry that follows covers one TCR beta chain sequence. Its antigen is unknown. No base-level quality is on record; no much larger clone is a single base apart. The sample comes from a study of monozygotic twins with cystic fibrosis (dated by TCRdb to the early 2020s). Some background on the complete study: Around 3.3 micrograms of fragmented DNA went through approximately 16 PCR cycles to produce barcoded libraries. TCR beta repertoires were compared within and between 16 monozygotic twin pairs with cystic fibrosis so that genetic influence on V and J gene usage could be assessed. Ten female and six male twin pairs, aged about 2.0 to 40 years (median about 9.5 years) and mostly children and adolescents, were included in the cohort. Twins were ranked among 1,000 or so cohort participants for weight-for-height and FEVPerc (FEV1 disease centile) on the day of blood sampling. Data for three of the twin pairs had been reported earlier in a different context. Overall study results and their limits: No association turned up between shared CDR3 numbers and age, concordance or disease severity, and the cohort was small. Simpson clonality was found to be generally low (median approximately 0.0096), suggesting a naive-dominated repertoire, although higher clonality was observed in the most severely affected patients. V gene usage was most similar to the co-twin in 13 of 16 pairs, and J usage was most similar to the co-twin in 8 of 16 pairs, which suggests genetic constraints. Monozygotic CF twin pairs shared significantly more nucleotide-identical clonotypes within each pair than unrelated CF individuals shared with one another (P = 0.000026, Mann-Whitney).

The CDR1 and CDR2 encoded by the germline V gene (reference sequence) are LNHNV and YYDKDF. The junction shows trimming of 5 bases on V and 7 bases on J, and the gene matches do not reach 8 bases of it. The CDR3 sequence holds 14 residues, the cysteine and phenylalanine included. Just the 42-base CDR3 DNA is kept, in frame starting at base 1. TCR beta CDR3 regions were amplified by multiplex PCR with the immunoSEQ immune profiling system according to the manufacturer's instructions. An Illumina NextSeq system was used for sequencing. From the authors' description of their analysis: The immunoSEQ Analyzer platform handled processing of the sequence data, and clonality was calculated by taking the square root of Simpson's index of productive rearrangements. Jensen-Shannon distance served as the measure of similarity in V and J usage, while OLGA was used to compute CDR3 generation probabilities. Shared CDR3 sequences were searched in the immuneACCESS database (August 2020) and in VDJdb (December 2020). What TCRdb holds here is the immuneACCESS table cut down to in-frame rearrangements. Part of the clones is not present; checked against another copy, under half of the missing clones reflect an unresolved V gene, and the others are unexplained. The V and J calls and clone size are taken from that table; D and trimming were inferred from the DNA. This sample lists just under 20,000 clones; about 90% were detected once. Together, the top ten hold 1.5% to 2% of the sample.

The twin pairs came from the European Cystic Fibrosis Twin and Sibling Study Cohort, a cohort that recruited patients from 150 to 200 CF clinics across 14 European countries. Zygosity and CFTR genotype were verified in-house, with zygosity tested by multiplex PCR of nine short tandem repeat loci. Peripheral blood was sampled from each twin, with clinical parameters recorded on the day of blood sampling. Phenol/chloroform extraction was used to isolate genomic DNA from peripheral blood cells, and the DNA was then kept in TE buffer at 4 degrees C. The chain was built from TRBV15 and TRBJ1-5, with 7 bases in between that match TRBD1. The receptor was isolated from a girl aged 2 to 10 with cystic fibrosis. Specimen: blood. This receptor carries the CDR3 CATSVDRVGQPQHF. In nucleotide form, the sequence is TGTGCCACCAGCGTCGACAGGGTAGGACAGCCCCAGCATTTT.